This is a list of T cell receptor beta chains from one sample in a study of T cells in Graves' hyperthyroidism and ophthalmopathy. One entry per CDR3 protein, called by TCRdb with MiXCR from the multiplex PCR reads. Of 400,000 to 600,000 distinct CDR3 sequences listed, around 20% are singletons. The sequencing input was blood. The receptors shown here come from a man between 18 and 35 years old with Graves' hyperthyroidism. Both conserved end residues are part of each CDR3. Fields, in order: J gene, D gene, V gene, clone size, CDR3 protein, CDR3 DNA. D genes are given only for firm matches. Part of the rows lack a size; the others show once, few, many or a class for expanded clones.

>TRBJ2-2|TRBD1|TRBV6-5|many
CASRGQGWTGELFF
TGTGCCAGCAGGGGACAGGGCTGGACCGGGGAGCTGTTTTTT
>TRBJ2-3|TRBD2|TRBV4-2|NA
CASSLRRTSGGVGADTQYF
TGTGCCAGCAGCCTTCGACGGACTAGCGGGGGGGTCGGCGCAGATACGCAGTATTTT
>TRBJ2-7|TRBD1|TRBV3-1|few
CATGTGIYEQYF
TGTGCGACCGGGACAGGAATCTACGAGCAGTACTTC
>TRBJ2-2|NA|TRBV12-3/TRBV12-4|few
CASSPYPGELFF
TGTGCCAGCAGCCCCTATCCTGGGGAGCTGTTTTTT
>TRBJ2-5|NA|TRBV20-1|many
CSARFAGETQYF
TGCAGTGCTAGATTTGCGGGCGAGACCCAGTACTTC
>TRBJ1-2|NA|TRBV12-3/TRBV12-4|many
CASSLARGGRGYTF
TGTGCCAGCAGTTTAGCGCGAGGGGGTCGCGGCTACACCTTC
>TRBJ1-2|NA|TRBV2|many
CASYGGPYGYTF
TGTGCCAGTTACGGCGGGCCTTATGGCTACACCTTC
>TRBJ1-1|NA|TRBV12-3/TRBV12-4|NA
CASSHASGRNTEAFF
TGTGCCAGCAGCCATGCCTCAGGGAGGAACACTGAAGCTTTCTTT
>TRBJ1-2|NA|TRBV2|once
CASSLSRDHGYTF
TGTGCCAGCAGTTTGTCCAGGGACCATGGCTACACCTTC
>TRBJ2-7|NA|TRBV6-4|few
CASSDGLAGQPYYEQYF
TGTGCCAGCAGTGACGGCTTGGCGGGACAGCCCTACTACGAGCAGTACTTC
>TRBJ1-1|NA|TRBV2|few
CASSDGQGASLNTEAFF
TGTGCCAGCAGTGACGGGCAGGGAGCCTCCTTGAACACTGAAGCTTTCTTT
>TRBJ1-1|NA|TRBV5-1|NA
CASNVGERVLYTEAFF
TGCGCCAGCAACGTCGGGGAGCGGGTTCTGTACACTGAAGCTTTCTTT
>TRBJ2-7|NA|TRBV6-1|NA
CASSEASGASYEQYF
TGTGCCAGCAGTGAAGCGTCAGGGGCTTCCTACGAGCAGTACTTC
>TRBJ1-5|NA|TRBV20-1|NA
CSVRAQGSNQPQHF
TGCAGTGTCAGGGCCCAGGGAAGCAATCAGCCCCAGCATTTT
>TRBJ2-7|NA|TRBV27|many
CASSLGAGDREQYF
TGTGCCAGCAGTTTGGGGGCAGGGGACCGCGAGCAGTACTTC
>TRBJ1-1|NA|TRBV11-1|many
CASSLASYRSEAFF
TGTGCCAGCAGCTTAGCCTCCTACCGTTCTGAAGCTTTCTTT
>TRBJ2-7|TRBD2|TRBV28|many
CAGGGPKGEQYF
TGTGCCGGGGGGGGTCCTAAGGGCGAGCAGTACTTC
>TRBJ2-7|NA|TRBV10-3|NA
CAISETGETYEQYF
TGTGCCATCAGCGAGACAGGTGAAACCTACGAGCAGTACTTC
>TRBJ2-7|TRBD2|TRBV28|many
CASSPDGSGGDSYEQYF
TGTGCCAGCAGTCCTGACGGCTCCGGGGGGGACTCCTACGAGCAGTACTTC
>TRBJ2-5|NA|TRBV6-1|NA
CASSASLRGVQETKYF
TGTGCCAGCAGTGCCTCCTTGAGGGGGGTCCAAGAGACCAAGTACTTC
>TRBJ2-5|TRBD2|TRBV27|many
CASSSLAGATETQYF
TGTGCCAGCAGTTCACTAGCGGGGGCTACGGAGACCCAGTACTTC
>TRBJ2-2|NA|TRBV11-2|many
CASRETTGYRSTGELFF
TGTGCCAGCAGAGAAACTACAGGGTATCGTAGCACCGGGGAGCTGTTTTTT
>TRBJ2-7|TRBD1|TRBV6-1|many
CASRTGYGSYEQYF
TGTGCCAGTCGGACAGGGTACGGGTCCTACGAGCAGTACTTC
>TRBJ1-1|NA|TRBV28|few
CASSFRGGPPNTEAFF
TGTGCCAGCAGTTTTCGAGGGGGGCCCCCGAACACTGAAGCTTTCTTT
>TRBJ1-1|TRBD1|TRBV20-1|many
CSARKGQGYTEAFF
TGCAGTGCTAGGAAGGGACAGGGGTACACTGAAGCTTTCTTT
>TRBJ2-4|NA|TRBV20-1|few
CSARGLIAKNIQYF
TGCAGTGCTAGGGGTTTAATAGCCAAAAACATTCAGTACTTC
>TRBJ1-2|NA|TRBV13|NA
CASSSGRANYGYTF
TGTGCCAGCAGCTCCGGACGGGCGAACTATGGCTACACCTTC
>TRBJ2-2|NA|TRBV28|many
CASSYTDGAGELFF
TGTGCCAGCAGTTACACCGACGGGGCCGGGGAGCTGTTTTTT
>TRBJ2-7|TRBD1|TRBV6-1|many
CASSLTGVEQYF
TGTGCCAGCAGCCTGACAGGGGTCGAGCAGTACTTC